This TCR beta chain was recovered during a study of regulatory T cells in long-lasting Graves disease. General study findings and limits: Favored gene segments in persistent disease were TRBV28, TRBJ1-2 and TRBJ2-5.

The V and J ends lost 4 bases and 5 bases respectively, with 11 bases between them. The CDR3 sequence is 13 residues long. In germline, CDR1 is MNHEY, CDR2 SMNVEV (reference sequence). On this clonotype: Its antigen is as yet unknown. Being one base from a much bigger clone, this may be a read error.

The TCR beta library used iRepertoire HTBI primers with Arm-PCR amplification of CDR3. TCRdb passed the multiplex PCR reads through MiXCR, listing each CDR3 protein once. The sample has more than 400,000 distinct CDR3 sequences; about 16% are singletons. Time point reported: newly diagnosed GD, antithyroid drugs for less than 3 months. The authors made the TCR library using RNA they extracted from PBMCs. In this cohort, patients came from an endocrinology department located in Xi'an, China. The same data also went into a second study, on T cells in Graves' hyperthyroidism and ophthalmopathy. From that study: The diagnoses drew upon clinical symptoms, serum thyroxine and TRAb, thyroid ultrasound and orbital computed tomography.

This receptor was taken from a woman aged 30 to 39 with Graves disease. The material was peripheral blood mononuclear cells (PBMCs), obtained at new diagnosis, from a patient treated with antithyroid drugs. The chain recombines TRBV27 with TRBJ1-2, with D maybe TRBD1 (5 bases). The CDR3 sequence: CASSSRDPYGYTF. In DNA, the CDR3 is TGTGCCAGCAGTTCCCGGGACCCTTATGGCTACACCTTC.